One TCR beta chain is described in this entry. In germline, CDR1 is MNHEY, CDR2 SMNVEV (reference sequence). This CDR3 spans 14 amino acids. V was shortened by 3 bases and J by 7 bases, with 15 bases between the two germline ends. The repertoire was sequenced with immunoSEQ multiplex PCR; TCRdb's copy has only in-frame clones and lacks some. Here the sample spans tens of thousands of clones, 86% being singletons. The data are from a study of T cell clonotyping in hematopoietic cell transplantation. Stated time point: recipient sample about 28 days before transplant, after cytoreduction. The sequence came from a man in his fifties or sixties with biphenotypic leukemia. Some clones in this sample may be carry-over from other donors' samples. The sample consisted of peripheral blood mononuclear cells, taken before stem cell transplant. The chain employs TRBV27 and TRBJ1-2, with D possibly being TRBD1 (5 bases). This CDR3 is CASSFGGGMAGYTF. In DNA, the CDR3 is TGTGCCAGCAGTTTTGGCGGGGGAATGGCTGGCTACACCTTC.